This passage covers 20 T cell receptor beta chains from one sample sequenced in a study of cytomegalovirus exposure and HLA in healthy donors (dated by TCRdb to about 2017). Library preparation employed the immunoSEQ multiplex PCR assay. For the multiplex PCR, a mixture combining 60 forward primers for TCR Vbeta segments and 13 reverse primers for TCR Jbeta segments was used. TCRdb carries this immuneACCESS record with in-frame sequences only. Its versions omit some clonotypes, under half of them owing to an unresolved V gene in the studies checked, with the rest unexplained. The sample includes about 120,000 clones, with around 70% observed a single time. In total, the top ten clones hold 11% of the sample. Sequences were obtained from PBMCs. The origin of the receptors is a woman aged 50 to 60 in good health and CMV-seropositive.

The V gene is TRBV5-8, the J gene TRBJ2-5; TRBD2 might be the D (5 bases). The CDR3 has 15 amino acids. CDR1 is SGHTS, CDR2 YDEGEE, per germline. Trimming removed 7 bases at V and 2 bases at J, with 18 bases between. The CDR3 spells CASAQHGRGQETQYF. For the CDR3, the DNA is TGTGCCAGCGCTCAACACGGCCGAGGGCAAGAGACCCAGTACTTC.

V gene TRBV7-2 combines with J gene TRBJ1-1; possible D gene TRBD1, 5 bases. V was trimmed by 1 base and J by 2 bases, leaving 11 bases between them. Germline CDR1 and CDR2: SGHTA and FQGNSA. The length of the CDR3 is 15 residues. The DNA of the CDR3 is TGTGCCAGCAGCTTAGATCCAGACAGAAACACTGAAGCTTTCTTT. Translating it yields CASSLDPDRNTEAFF. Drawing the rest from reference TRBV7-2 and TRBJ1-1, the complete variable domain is GAGVSQSPSNKVTEKGKDVELRCDPISGHTALYWYRQSLGQGLEFLIYFQGNSAPDKSGLPSDRFSAERTGGSVSTLTIQRTQQEDSAVYLCASSLDPDRNTEAFFGQGTRLTVV.

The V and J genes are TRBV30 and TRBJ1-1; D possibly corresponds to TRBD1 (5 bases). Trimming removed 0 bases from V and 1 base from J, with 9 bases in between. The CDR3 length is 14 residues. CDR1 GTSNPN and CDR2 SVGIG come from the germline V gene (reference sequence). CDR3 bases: TGTGCCTGGAGTGTTCGAGACAGGAACACTGAAGCTTTCTTT. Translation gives CAWSVRDRNTEAFF.

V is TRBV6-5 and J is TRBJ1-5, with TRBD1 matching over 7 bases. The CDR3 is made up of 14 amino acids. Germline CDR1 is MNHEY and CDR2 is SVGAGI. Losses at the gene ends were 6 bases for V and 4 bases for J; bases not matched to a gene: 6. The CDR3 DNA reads TGTGCCAGCAGACCGGGACAGTTAAATCAGCCCCAGCATTTT. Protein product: CASRPGQLNQPQHF.

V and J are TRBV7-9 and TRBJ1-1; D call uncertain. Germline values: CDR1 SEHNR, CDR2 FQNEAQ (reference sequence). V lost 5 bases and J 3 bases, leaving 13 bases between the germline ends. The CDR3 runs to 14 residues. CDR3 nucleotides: TGTGCCAGCAGCCATCATCTTCAGGACACTGAAGCTTTCTTT. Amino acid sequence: CASSHHLQDTEAFF.

The DNA of the CDR3 is TGTGCCAGCAGCTTAAGCGGGCCCCCTAACAATGAGCAGTTCTTC. This translates into CASSLSGPPNNEQFF. The gene calls are TRBV7-6 and TRBJ2-1; the D gene is possibly TRBD2 (6 bases). Germline-derived CDR1 and CDR2 are SGHVS and FNYEAQ. This CDR3 spans 15 amino acids. V was shortened by 2 bases and J by 5 bases, with 13 bases between the two germline ends. The full variable domain, its missing parts supplied by reference TRBV7-6 and TRBJ2-1, is GAGVSQSPRYKVTKRGQDVALRCDPISGHVSLYWYRQALGQGPEFLTYFNYEAQQDKSGLPNDRFSAERPEGSISTLTIQRTEQRDSAMYRCASSLSGPPNNEQFFGPGTRLTVL.

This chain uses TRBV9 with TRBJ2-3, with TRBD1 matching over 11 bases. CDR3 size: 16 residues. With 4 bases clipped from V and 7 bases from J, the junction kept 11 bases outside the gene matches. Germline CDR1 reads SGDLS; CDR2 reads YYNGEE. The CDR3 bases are TGTGCCAGCAGCCCCCTTGGACAGGGGGCCGGTCATACGCAGTATTTT. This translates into CASSPLGQGAGHTQYF.

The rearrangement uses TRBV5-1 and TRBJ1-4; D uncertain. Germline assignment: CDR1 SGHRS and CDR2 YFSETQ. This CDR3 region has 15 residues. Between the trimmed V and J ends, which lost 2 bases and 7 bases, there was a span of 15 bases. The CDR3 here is CASSLTRLSSEKLFF. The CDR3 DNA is TGCGCCAGCAGCTTAACGCGATTGTCAAGTGAAAAACTGTTTTTT.

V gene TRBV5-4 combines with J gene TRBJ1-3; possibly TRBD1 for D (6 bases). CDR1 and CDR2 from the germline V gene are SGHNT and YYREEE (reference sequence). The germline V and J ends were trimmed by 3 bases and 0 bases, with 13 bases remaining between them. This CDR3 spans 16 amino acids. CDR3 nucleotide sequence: TGTGCCAGCAGCTACACAGGGCTCGTCTCTGGAAACACCATATATTTT. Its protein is CASSYTGLVSGNTIYF.

For the CDR3, the DNA is TGCGCCAGCAGCCAATACGCGGGGGGGTCTACAGATACGCAGTATTTT. Its translation: CASSQYAGGSTDTQYF. The chain recombines TRBV4-3 with TRBJ2-3; 9 positions agree with TRBD2. Germline V gives CDR1 LGHNA, CDR2 YSLEER. V gave up 2 bases and J gave up 3 bases; unmatched junction bases: 6. This CDR3 has 16 amino acids.

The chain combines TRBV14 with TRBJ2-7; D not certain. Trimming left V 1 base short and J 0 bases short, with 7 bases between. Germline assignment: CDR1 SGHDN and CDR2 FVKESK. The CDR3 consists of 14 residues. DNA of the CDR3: TGTGCCAGCAGCCAAGTCGCTAGCTCCTACGAGCAGTACTTC. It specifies CASSQVASSYEQYF.

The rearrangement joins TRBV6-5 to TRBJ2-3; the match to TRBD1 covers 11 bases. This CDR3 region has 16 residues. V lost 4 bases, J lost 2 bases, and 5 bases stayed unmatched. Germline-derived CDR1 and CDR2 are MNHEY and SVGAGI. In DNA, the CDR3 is TGTGCCAGCAGTTCGGACAGGGGGCCGGTCACAGATACGCAGTATTTT. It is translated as CASSSDRGPVTDTQYF.

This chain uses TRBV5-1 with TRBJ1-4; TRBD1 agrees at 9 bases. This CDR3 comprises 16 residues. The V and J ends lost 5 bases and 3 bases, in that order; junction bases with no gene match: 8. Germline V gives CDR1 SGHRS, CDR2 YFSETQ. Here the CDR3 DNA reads TGCGCCAGCAGAGGGGGGACAGGGCCCCCTAATGAAAAACTGTTTTTT. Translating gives CASRGGTGPPNEKLFF.

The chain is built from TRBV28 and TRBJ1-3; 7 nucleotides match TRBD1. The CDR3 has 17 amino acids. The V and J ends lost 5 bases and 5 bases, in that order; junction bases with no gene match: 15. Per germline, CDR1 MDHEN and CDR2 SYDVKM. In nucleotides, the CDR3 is TGTGCCAGCAGTCTGACAGGGAGCTCCCTTAAGCGAAACACCATATATTTT. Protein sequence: CASSLTGSSLKRNTIYF.

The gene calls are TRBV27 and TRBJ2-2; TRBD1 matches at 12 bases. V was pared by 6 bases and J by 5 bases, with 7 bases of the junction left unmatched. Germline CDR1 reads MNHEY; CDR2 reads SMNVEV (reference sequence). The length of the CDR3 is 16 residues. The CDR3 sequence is CASRPGQGAWTGELFF. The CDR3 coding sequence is TGTGCCAGCAGACCGGGACAGGGGGCATGGACCGGGGAGCTGTTTTTT.

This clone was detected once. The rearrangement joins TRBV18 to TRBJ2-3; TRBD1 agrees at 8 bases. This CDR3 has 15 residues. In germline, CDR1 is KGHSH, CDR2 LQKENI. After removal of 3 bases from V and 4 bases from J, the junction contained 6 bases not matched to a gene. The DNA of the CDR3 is TGTGCCAGCTCACCCCAGGGGGCGGGTGCAGATACGCAGTATTTT. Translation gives CASSPQGAGADTQYF.

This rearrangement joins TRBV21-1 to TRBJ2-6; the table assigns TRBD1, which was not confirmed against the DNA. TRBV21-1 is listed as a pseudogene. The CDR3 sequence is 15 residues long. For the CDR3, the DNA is TGTGCCAGAGGACAGCGCCCCTCTTGGGCCAACGTCCTGACTTTC. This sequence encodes CARGQRPSWANVLTF.

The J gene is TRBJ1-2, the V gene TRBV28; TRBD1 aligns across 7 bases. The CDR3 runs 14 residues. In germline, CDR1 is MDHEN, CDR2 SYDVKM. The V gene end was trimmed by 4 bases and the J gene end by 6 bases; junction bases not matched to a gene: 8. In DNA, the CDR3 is TGTGCCAGCAGTTACCACGGGACAGCTAATGGCTACACCTTC. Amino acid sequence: CASSYHGTANGYTF.

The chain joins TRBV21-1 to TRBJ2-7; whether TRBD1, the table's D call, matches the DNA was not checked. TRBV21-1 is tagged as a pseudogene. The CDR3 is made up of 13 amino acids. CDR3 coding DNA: TGTGCCAGCCAGGGGACCCCCCGCTACGAGCAGTACTTC. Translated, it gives CASQGTPRYEQYF.

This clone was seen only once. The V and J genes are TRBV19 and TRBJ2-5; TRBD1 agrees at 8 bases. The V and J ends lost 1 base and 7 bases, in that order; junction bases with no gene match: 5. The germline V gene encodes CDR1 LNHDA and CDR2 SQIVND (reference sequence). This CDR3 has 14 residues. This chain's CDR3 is CASSIAGGEGTQYF. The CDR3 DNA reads TGTGCCAGTAGTATAGCAGGGGGCGAGGGGACCCAGTACTTC.